Presented here are 18 T cell receptor beta chains from one specimen sequenced in a study of OX40 agonist ivuxolimab in advanced cancers. Only in-frame clones appear in the TCRdb table, and some are missing; sequencing was by immunoSEQ multiplex PCR. The sample carries more than 70,000 clones, around nine tenths recorded once. Sample: CD4+ or CD8+ T cells sorted from blood, taken in a trial of the OX40 agonist ivuxolimab. Every receptor here comes from an adult with an advanced solid tumor such as melanoma, head and neck, liver or kidney cancer.

The V and J genes are TRBV5-1 and TRBJ1-6; D might be TRBD1 (5 bases). Germline V gene data show CDR1 as SGHRS and CDR2 as YFSETQ. The CDR3 length is 15 residues. V lost 4 bases, J lost 4 bases, and 12 bases lay in between. The CDR3 bases are TGCGCCAGCAGCCCCCAGGGTCCTTATAATTCACCCCTCCACTTT. Translation: CASSPQGPYNSPLHF.

The chain recombines TRBV2 with TRBJ1-1, with D unresolved. CDR1 SNHLY and CDR2 FYNNEI come from the germline V gene. The CDR3 totals 13 residues. V shed 6 bases and J shed 1 base, with 9 bases lying between them. In nucleotides, the CDR3 is TGTGCCAGCAGCTTCGACGGGAACACTGAAGCTTTCTTT. This codes for CASSFDGNTEAFF.

The rearrangement uses TRBV20-1 and TRBJ2-7; D gene uncertain. V shed 0 bases and J shed 4 bases, with 4 bases lying between them. This CDR3 region has 11 residues. In germline, CDR1 is DFQATT, CDR2 SNEGSKA (reference sequence). The chain's CDR3 is CSARDWYEQYF. DNA for the CDR3: TGCAGTGCTAGAGATTGGTACGAGCAGTACTTC.

The rearrangement uses TRBV11-2 and TRBJ1-2; D remains unclear. Trimming took off 1 base at V and 1 base at J, with 7 bases between the two ends. This CDR3 is built from 14 residues. The germline V gene has CDR1 SGHAT and CDR2 FQNNGV. The CDR3 here is CASSLGRINYGYTF. In DNA form, the CDR3 reads TGTGCCAGCAGCTTAGGTCGGATTAACTATGGCTACACCTTC. The full variable domain, rest sourced from reference TRBV11-2 and TRBJ1-2, is EAGVAQSPRYKIIEKRQSVAFWCNPISGHATLYWYQQILGQGPKLLIQFQNNGVVDDSQLPKDRFSAERLKGVDSTLKIQPAKLEDSAVYLCASSLGRINYGYTFGSGTRLTVV.

V usage is TRBV21-1 and J usage is TRBJ2-7; the table assigns TRBD1, which was not confirmed against the DNA. TRBV21-1 counts as a pseudogene. The CDR3 length is 16 residues. This CDR3 is CASSKALDRVRYEQYF. The CDR3 region has the DNA TGTGCCAGCAGCAAAGCGCTTGACAGGGTCCGCTACGAGCAGTACTTC.

The chain links TRBV29-1 to TRBJ1-3, with D possibly being TRBD1 (6 bases). Germline V CDR1 and CDR2: SQVTM, ANQGSEA. The CDR3 totals 14 residues. Deletions cut 7 bases from V and 3 bases from J, with 16 bases between. This CDR3 is CSAKQGKGGNTIYF. CDR3 nucleotides: TGCAGCGCTAAACAGGGAAAGGGTGGAAACACCATATATTTT.

This clone is a singleton in its sample. The chain couples TRBV30 to TRBJ1-4; weak D call: TRBD1 (6 bases). This CDR3 region has 13 residues. Trimming removed 5 bases from V and 8 bases from J, with 15 bases in between. CDR1 is GTSNPN and CDR2 is SVGIG in the germline V gene (reference sequence). CDR3 protein: CAWGTGRREKLFF. In nucleotides, the CDR3 is TGTGCCTGGGGAACAGGGAGACGCGAAAAACTGTTTTTT.

J is TRBJ1-2 and V is TRBV30; TRBD1 might be the D (5 bases). CDR3 length equals 14 residues. Trimming left V 5 bases short and J 6 bases short, with 19 bases between. Germline lookup yields CDR1 GTSNPN and CDR2 SVGIG (reference sequence). This CDR3 reads CAWARVTWGNGYTF. CDR3 bases: TGTGCCTGGGCCAGGGTCACATGGGGTAATGGCTACACCTTC.

The J gene is TRBJ1-1, the V gene TRBV2, with 8 positions matching TRBD1. This CDR3 is 15 amino acids long. Per germline, CDR1 SNHLY and CDR2 FYNNEI. The junction had 18 bases not matched to a gene; V was cut back by 7 bases and J by 11 bases. The CDR3 DNA follows: TGTGCCAGCACGGGGAGGGACAGGTCGATAACAGAGGCTTTCTTT. Residues: CASTGRDRSITEAFF.

The chain couples TRBV15 to TRBJ1-1, with a tentative D call TRBD1 (5 bases). In germline, CDR1 is LNHNV, CDR2 YYDKDF (reference sequence). The V end was cut by 5 bases, the J end by 0 bases, with 7 bases between. The CDR3 sequence is 13 residues long. The CDR3 reads CATSGTVNTEAFF. The CDR3 DNA reads as TGTGCCACCAGCGGGACTGTGAACACTGAAGCTTTCTTT.

The V call is TRBV28, the J call TRBJ1-1; D is unclear. V was shortened by 5 bases and J by 5 bases, with 9 bases between the two germline ends. The CDR3 spans 12 residues. Per the germline V gene, CDR1 is MDHEN and CDR2 is SYDVKM. The CDR3 loop is CASSVVETEAFF. CDR3 nucleotides: TGTGCCAGCAGTGTCGTGGAAACTGAAGCTTTCTTT.

The CDR3 is CASSELGRQETQYF. The CDR3 DNA follows: TGTGCCAGCAGTGAACTAGGAAGACAAGAGACCCAGTACTTC. The rearrangement links TRBV6-1 to TRBJ2-5; D is uncertain. The CDR3 spans 14 residues. CDR1 is MNHNS and CDR2 is SASEGT in the germline V gene. The ends were cut back, 2 bases at V and 2 bases at J, with 9 bases in the middle.

The J gene is TRBJ2-7, the V gene TRBV5-1; 8 bases agree with TRBD1. J lost 6 bases, V lost 4 bases, and 12 bases had no gene match. The CDR3 is 15 amino acids. Germline CDR1 and CDR2: SGHRS and YFSETQ. CDR3 bases: TGCGCCAGCAGCGTACCCAGGGGGCAGGTCTCCGAGCAGTACTTC. Translation gives CASSVPRGQVSEQYF.

The chain carries TRBV7-1 and TRBJ1-5, with D maybe TRBD1 (6 bases). TRBV7-1 is assigned to the ORF class and has an uncertain function. Trimming shortened V by 5 bases and J by 6 bases, and 20 bases separated the two germline ends. The CDR3 sequence is 16 residues long. The CDR3 nucleotides read TGTGCCAGCAGCCGCCATACAGGGTTCACGAGTCAGCCCCAGCATTTT. It translates to CASSRHTGFTSQPQHF.

For the CDR3, the DNA is TGTGCCTGGAGTCCGGTGGATAGCAATCAGCCCCAGCATTTT. It translates to CAWSPVDSNQPQHF. The J gene is TRBJ1-5, the V gene TRBV30; D remains unclear. The V end was cut by 2 bases, the J end by 0 bases, with 8 bases between. This CDR3 region has 14 residues. Germline assignment: CDR1 GTSNPN and CDR2 SVGIG (reference sequence).

As concerns this clone: Other DNA sequences within the sample encode an identical CDR3. The chain couples TRBV30 to TRBJ2-3, with D uncertain. Germline loops: CDR1 GTSNPN, CDR2 SVGIG (reference sequence). Trimming took 5 bases from V and 3 from J, leaving 6 bases between them. The CDR3 covers 11 residues. DNA for the CDR3: TGTGCCTGGGGGGTTACAGATACGCAGTATTTT. Its translation is CAWGVTDTQYF. The full variable domain, in which reference TRBV30 and TRBJ2-3 provide the parts outside the CDR3, is SQTIHQWPATLVQPVGSPLSLECTVEGTSNPNLYWYRQAAGRGLQLLFYSVGIGQISSEVPQNLSASRPQDRQFILSSKKLLLSDSGFYLCAWGVTDTQYFGPGTRLTVL.

This chain joins TRBV6-1 and TRBJ2-7; possible D gene TRBD2, 5 bases. The V gene lost 9 bases and the J gene lost 2 bases, with 17 bases spanning the gap. The CDR3 contains 14 residues. Germline V gene data show CDR1 as MNHNS and CDR2 as SASEGT. CDR3 nucleotides: TGTGCCAGTCGACATGATGGAGGACCCTACGAGCAGTACTTC. The encoded protein is CASRHDGGPYEQYF.

V is TRBV6-5 and J is TRBJ2-3, with TRBD1 as a possible D gene (5 bases). The CDR3 spans 14 residues. The germline gives CDR1 MNHEY, CDR2 SVGAGI. V dropped 8 bases and J dropped 0 bases, with 12 bases sitting between them. The CDR3 DNA reads TGTGCCAGCCGCTACACAGGCAGCACAGATACGCAGTATTTT. Protein sequence: CASRYTGSTDTQYF.